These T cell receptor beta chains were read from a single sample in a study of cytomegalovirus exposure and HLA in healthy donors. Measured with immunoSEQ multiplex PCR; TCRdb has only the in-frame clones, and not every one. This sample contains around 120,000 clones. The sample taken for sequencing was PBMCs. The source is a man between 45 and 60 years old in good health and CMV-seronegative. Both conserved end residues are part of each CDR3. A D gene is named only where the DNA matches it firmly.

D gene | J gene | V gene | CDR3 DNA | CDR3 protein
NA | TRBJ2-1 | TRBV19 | TGTGCCAGTAGTTCCCGGGAAGGTAGTTTAAGATACAATGAGCAGTTCTTC | CASSSREGSLRYNEQFF
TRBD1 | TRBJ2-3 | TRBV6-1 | TGTGCCAGCAGTGAAGCGCTGGACAGGGGGCTTTATTTT | CASSEALDRGLYF
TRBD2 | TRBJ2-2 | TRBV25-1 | TGTGCCAGCAGTGGGGCAGGGACTAGGACCGGGGAGCTGTTTTTT | CASSGAGTRTGELFF
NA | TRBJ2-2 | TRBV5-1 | TGCGCCAGCAGCTCCGGATGGCAGACCGCGGGTACCGGGGAGCTGTTTTTT | CASSSGWQTAGTGELFF
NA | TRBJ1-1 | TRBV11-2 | TGTGCCACAAAAGGGGGTATTTTCACTGAAGCTTTCTTT | CATKGGIFTEAFF
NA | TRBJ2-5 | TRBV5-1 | TGCGCCAGCAGCTTACTGGGGACTGAGGGAGAGACCCAGTACTTC | CASSLLGTEGETQYF
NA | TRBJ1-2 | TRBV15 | TGTGCCACCAGCAGAGAGCGGGGGCTAGGTGGCTACACCTTC | CATSRERGLGGYTF
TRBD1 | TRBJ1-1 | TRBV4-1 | TGCGCCAGCAGCCCGGACAGGGGAAACACTGAAGCTTTCTTT | CASSPDRGNTEAFF
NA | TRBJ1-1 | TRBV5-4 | TGTGCCAGCAGCTTGGCTTCGGGTCCTTGGACTGAAGCTTTCTTT | CASSLASGPWTEAFF
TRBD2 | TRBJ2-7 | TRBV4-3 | TGCGCCAGCAGCCAAGAGTCGGGCGGGAGGGCCCCCTACGAGCAGTACTTC | CASSQESGGRAPYEQYF
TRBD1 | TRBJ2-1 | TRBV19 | TGTGCCAGTAGTCTCGAGGACAGGGGGCGGGACAATGAGCAGTTCTTC | CASSLEDRGRDNEQFF
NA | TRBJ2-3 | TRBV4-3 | TGCGCCAGCAGCCAACGGACGGGGAGCACAGATACGCAGTATTTT | CASSQRTGSTDTQYF
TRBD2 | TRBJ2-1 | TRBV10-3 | TGTGCCATCAGTGAGGGGGGACTAAAAGGTAATGAGCAGTTCTTC | CAISEGGLKGNEQFF
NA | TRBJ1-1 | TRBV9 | TGTGCCAGCAGCCTAGACCCAGGGGACACTGAAGCTTTCTTT | CASSLDPGDTEAFF
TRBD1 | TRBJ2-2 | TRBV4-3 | TGCGCCAGCAGCCGGTTCGGAGACAGGGTCGGCGGGGAGCTGTTTTTT | CASSRFGDRVGGELFF
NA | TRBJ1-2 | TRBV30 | TGTGCCTGGAGTGATCTCAACTATGGCTACACCTTC | CAWSDLNYGYTF
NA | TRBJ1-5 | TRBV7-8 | TGTGCCAGCAGTTTAGACTTAATTAATCAGCCCCAGCATTTT | CASSLDLINQPQHF
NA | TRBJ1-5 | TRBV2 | TGTGCCAGCAGCGCCCGGGGGGGGCTGAATCAGCCCCAGCATTTT | CASSARGGLNQPQHF
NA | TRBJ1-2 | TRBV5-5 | TGTGCCAGCAGCGGGGTGGGAGTCTATGGCTACACCTTC | CASSGVGVYGYTF
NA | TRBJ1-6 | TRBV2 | TGTGCCAGCAGTGGACGACAGGAAGGCAATCCCCTCCACTTT | CASSGRQEGNPLHF
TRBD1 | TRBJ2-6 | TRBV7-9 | TGTGCCAGCAGCCCCCGACAGGGACGCTCTGGGGCCAACGTCCTGACTTTC | CASSPRQGRSGANVLTF
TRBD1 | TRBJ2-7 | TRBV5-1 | TGCGCCAGCAGCTTAACCGGGACAGGGACCTACGAGCAGTACTTC | CASSLTGTGTYEQYF
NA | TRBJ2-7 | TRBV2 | TGTGCCAGCAGAAACAGGATGTACAGCTACGAGCAGTACTTC | CASRNRMYSYEQYF
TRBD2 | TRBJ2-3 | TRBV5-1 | TGCGCCAGCAGCTTACCGGGACTAGCGGGAAAGGTGGGCACAGATACGCAGTATTTT | CASSLPGLAGKVGTDTQYF
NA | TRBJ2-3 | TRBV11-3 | TGTGCCAGCAGCAGCTCTCTAGGAGATACGCAGTATTTT | CASSSSLGDTQYF
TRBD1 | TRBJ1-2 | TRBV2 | TGTGCCAGCAGTTTACAGGGGCAGTATGGCTACACCTTC | CASSLQGQYGYTF
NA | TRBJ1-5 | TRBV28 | TGTGCCAGCAGTCAACAACGGGACAACAATCAGCCCCAGCATTTT | CASSQQRDNNQPQHF
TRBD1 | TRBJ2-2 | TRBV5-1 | TGCGCCAGCAGCCCGATCGGGACAGCTAACACCGGGGAGCTGTTTTTT | CASSPIGTANTGELFF
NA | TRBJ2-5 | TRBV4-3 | TGCGCCAGCAGCCAAGATTCGAGGGAGACCCAGTACTTC | CASSQDSRETQYF
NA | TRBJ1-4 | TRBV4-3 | TGCGCCAGCAGCCCAGGACTTCTCGGAGGTGAAAAACTGTTTTTT | CASSPGLLGGEKLFF
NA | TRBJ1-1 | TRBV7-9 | TGTGCCAGCCGCTTACCCTTAGGGGGGGAGATTGAAGCTTTCTTT | CASRLPLGGEIEAFF
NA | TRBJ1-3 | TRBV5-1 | TGCGCCAGCAGCTCTATCTCTGGAAACACCATATATTTT | CASSSISGNTIYF
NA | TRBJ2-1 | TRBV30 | TGTGCCTGGAAGGGGGGGCTTAGGGAGCAGTTCTTC | CAWKGGLREQFF
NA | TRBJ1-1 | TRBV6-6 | TGTGCCAGCAGCCTAGCTCTGGGGAACACTGAAGCTTTCTTT | CASSLALGNTEAFF
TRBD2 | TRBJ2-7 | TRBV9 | TGTGCCAGCAGCCCAGGGGGGACTAGCACTTTCTACGAGCAGTACTTC | CASSPGGTSTFYEQYF
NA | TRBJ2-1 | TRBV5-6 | TGTGCCAGCAGCTCGGACCCAGGGTGGAGCTCCTACAATGAGCAGTTCTTC | CASSSDPGWSSYNEQFF
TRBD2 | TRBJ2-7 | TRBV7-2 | TGTGCCAGCAGCCCCCACGCTAGCGGGGGGTTCGAGCAGTACTTC | CASSPHASGGFEQYF
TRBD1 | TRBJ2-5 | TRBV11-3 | TGTGCCAGCAGCCCGAGGACAGGCCGAGAGACCCAGTACTTC | CASSPRTGRETQYF
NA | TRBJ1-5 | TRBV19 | TGTGCCAGTAATGAAGCAAATAGCAATCAGCCCCAGCATTTT | CASNEANSNQPQHF
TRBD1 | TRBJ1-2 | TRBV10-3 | TGTGCCATCAGTGAGACAGGGGCCGAGGGGAGCTACACCTTC | CAISETGAEGSYTF
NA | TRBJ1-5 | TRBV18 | TGTGCCAGCTCACCAATTCAGGTTGACTATAGCAATCAGCCCCAGCATTTT | CASSPIQVDYSNQPQHF
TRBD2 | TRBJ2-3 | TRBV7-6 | TGTGCCAGCAGCTTAGGTGGTAGCGGGATGGCAGATACGCAGTATTTT | CASSLGGSGMADTQYF
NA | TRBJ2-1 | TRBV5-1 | TGCGCCAGCAGCTTGAGGTCAACTACCTACAATGAGCAGTTCTTC | CASSLRSTTYNEQFF
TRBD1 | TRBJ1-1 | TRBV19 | TGTGCCAGTTCCGGACAGGCGGGCACTGAAGCTTTCTTT | CASSGQAGTEAFF
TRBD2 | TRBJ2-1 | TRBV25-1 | TGTGCCAGCAGCTCCTGGACTAGCGACAATGAGCAGTTCTTC | CASSSWTSDNEQFF
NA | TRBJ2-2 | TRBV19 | TGTGCCAGTACCAGGGGAAACACCGGGGAGCTGTTTTTT | CASTRGNTGELFF
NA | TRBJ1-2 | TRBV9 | TGTGCCAGCAGCGTAGCCGCACGGAGCTATGGCTACACCTTC | CASSVAARSYGYTF